Below, 25 T cell receptor beta chains from the same sample are listed, as sequenced in a study of cytomegalovirus exposure and HLA in healthy donors. The PCR ran on 60 Vbeta and 13 Jbeta primers. TCRdb keeps only in-frame clones here, not all; method: immunoSEQ multiplex PCR. The table records tens of thousands of clones, around 80% of them present only once. Source material: PBMCs. Source of these receptors: a man aged 25 to 40 in good health and CMV-seronegative.

This clone was observed a single time. A read error may account for a junction end that differs from germline. The chain employs TRBV7-6 and TRBJ1-5, with D possibly being TRBD1 (6 bases). Per the germline V gene, CDR1 is SGHVS and CDR2 is FNYEAQ. The CDR3 totals 16 residues. The DNA of the CDR3 is TGTGCCAGCACCTTACCCAAAGGGGGGGCACATCAGCCCCAGCATTTT. It encodes CASTLPKGGAHQPQHF.

The chain uses TRBV9 and TRBJ2-1; 8 bases line up with TRBD1. In germline, CDR1 is SGDLS, CDR2 YYNGEE. The CDR3 contains 16 residues. Unmatched junction bases numbered 11, after V lost 0 bases and J lost 9 bases. CDR3 coding DNA: TGTGCCAGCAGCGTAGGGACAGGGTCGGGATTAGGTGAGCAGTTCTTC. Encoded protein: CASSVGTGSGLGEQFF.

The chain combines TRBV7-9 with TRBJ1-2; TRBD1 matches 8 bases. V dropped 3 bases and J dropped 6; count of bases not matched to a gene: 6. CDR3 size: 14 residues. Germline CDR1 SEHNR, CDR2 FQNEAQ (reference sequence). CDR3 sequence: CASSFHTGGDGYTF. The CDR3 DNA reads as TGTGCCAGCAGCTTTCATACAGGGGGAGATGGCTACACCTTC.

The V call is TRBV9, the J call TRBJ2-5; TRBD2 agrees at 10 bases. The CDR3 spans 15 residues. The germline gives CDR1 SGDLS, CDR2 YYNGEE. The ends lost 4 bases at V and 5 bases at J; junction bases unmatched: 8. This chain's CDR3 is CASSTSGEAWETQYF. The CDR3 nucleotides read TGTGCCAGCAGCACTAGCGGGGAGGCCTGGGAGACCCAGTACTTC. Complete variable domain (other parts from reference TRBV9 and TRBJ2-5): DSGVTQTPKHLITATGQRVTLRCSPRSGDLSVYWYQQSLDQGLQFLIQYYNGEERAKGNILERFSAQQFPDLHSELNLSSLELGDSALYFCASSTSGEAWETQYFGPGTRLLVL.

The gene calls are TRBV6-5 and TRBJ1-2, with D tentatively TRBD1 (6 bases). The CDR3 length is 13 residues. V lost 4 bases and J lost 9, with 15 bases in between. Per germline, CDR1 MNHEY and CDR2 SVGAGI. This CDR3 is CASSLQGSRRYTF. The CDR3 bases are TGTGCCAGCAGTTTACAGGGCTCCAGGCGCTACACCTTC.

The chain recombines TRBV19 with TRBJ2-7; D not certain. The germline V gene encodes CDR1 LNHDA and CDR2 SQIVND (reference sequence). V lost 4 bases, J lost 6 bases, and 10 bases lay in between. The CDR3 runs 12 residues. The CDR3 region has the DNA TGTGCCAGTAGTACCTATTTACTCGAGCAGTACTTC. Translated: CASSTYLLEQYF.

This chain connects TRBV5-1 to TRBJ2-1; 7 bases are a match to TRBD1. Germline CDR1 is SGHRS and CDR2 is YFSETQ. This CDR3 comprises 14 residues. After removal of 4 bases from V and 4 bases from J, the junction contained 5 bases not matched to a gene. The CDR3 coding sequence is TGCGCCAGCAGCCCCGGGACAGATTACAATGAGCAGTTCTTC. It codes for CASSPGTDYNEQFF.

This clone was observed once. The chain uses TRBV14 and TRBJ2-3; 13 bases are a match to TRBD2. The CDR3 runs 16 residues. The V gene end was trimmed by 4 bases and the J gene end by 5 bases; junction bases not matched to a gene: 6. Germline V lookup: CDR1 SGHDN, CDR2 FVKESK. DNA for the CDR3: TGTGCCAGCAGCCCACTAGCGGGGGGGCTGGGAGATACGCAGTATTTT. Translation: CASSPLAGGLGDTQYF.

The rearrangement links TRBV19 to TRBJ2-6; a weak D match, TRBD1 (5 bases). The ends were cut back, 4 bases at V and 4 bases at J, with 8 bases in the middle. This CDR3 region has 14 residues. The germline V gene has CDR1 LNHDA and CDR2 SQIVND (reference sequence). CDR3 in amino acids: CASSTGIGANVLTF. CDR3 sequence (DNA): TGTGCCAGTAGTACAGGGATCGGGGCCAACGTCCTGACTTTC.

This chain joins TRBV27 and TRBJ2-6; no clear D gene. V dropped 6 bases and J dropped 0 bases, with 6 bases sitting between them. CDR3 length: 14 amino acids. The germline gives CDR1 MNHEY, CDR2 SMNVEV (reference sequence). The CDR3 region is CASSRFSGANVLTF. The CDR3 DNA sequence: TGTGCCAGCAGCAGATTCTCTGGGGCCAACGTCCTGACTTTC.

This clone has only a few counts. V and J are TRBV19 and TRBJ2-5; maybe TRBD1 (7 bases). The CDR3 length is 13 residues. With 3 bases removed from V and 5 bases from J, the gap between germline ends came to 10 bases. CDR1 is LNHDA, CDR2 SQIVND, per germline (reference sequence). Written as DNA, the CDR3 is TGTGCCAGTAGTATCCCAGGGGGGGAGACCCAGTACTTC. This gives the protein CASSIPGGETQYF.

J is TRBJ1-2 and V is TRBV7-9, with 11 bases matching TRBD1. Germline V gene sequence: CDR1 SEHNR, CDR2 FQNEAQ (reference sequence). The V and J ends lost 4 bases and 7 bases, in that order; junction bases with no gene match: 8. The CDR3 spans 15 residues. CDR3 sequence (DNA): TGTGCCAGCAGCTCCGGGACAGGGGGACTCGGTGGCTACACCTTC. Protein: CASSSGTGGLGGYTF. Full variable domain (remainder filled in from reference TRBV7-9 and TRBJ1-2): DTGVSQNPRHKITKRGQNVTFRCDPISEHNRLYWYRQTLGQGPEFLTYFQNEAQLEKSRLLSDRFSAERPKGSFSTLEIQRTEQGDSAMYLCASSSGTGGLGGYTFGSGTRLTVV.

The CDR3 nucleotides read TGTGCCAGCAGTTTGACAGGGGCTAACTATGGCTACACCTTC. Amino acids: CASSLTGANYGYTF. The V gene is TRBV2, the J gene TRBJ1-2, with TRBD1 identical over 8 bases. Trimming removed 5 bases from V and 0 bases from J; junction bases left unmatched: 2. This CDR3 is 14 amino acids long. CDR1 is SNHLY, CDR2 FYNNEI, per germline.

The chain joins TRBV6-5 to TRBJ1-2; D gene ambiguous. Looked up from germline, CDR1 is MNHEY and CDR2 is SVGAGI. The CDR3 length is 12 residues. V was shortened by 7 bases and J by 2 bases, with 8 bases between the two germline ends. For the CDR3, the DNA is TGTGCCAGCACAGCAGGAAACTATGGCTACACCTTC. The encoded protein is CASTAGNYGYTF.

V and J are TRBV2 and TRBJ1-2, with D tentatively TRBD1 (5 bases). The CDR3 is 14 amino acids. V lost 8 bases, J lost 1 base, and 14 bases lay in between. Germline V gene data show CDR1 as SNHLY and CDR2 as FYNNEI. The CDR3 DNA is TGTGCCAGCGGGAGGAGGGGAGTTAACTATGGCTACACCTTC. This sequence encodes CASGRRGVNYGYTF.

V usage is TRBV6-1 and J usage is TRBJ2-7; a weak D match, TRBD1 (6 bases). The length of the CDR3 is 15 residues. V was clipped by 1 base and J by 2 bases, with 12 bases between them. CDR1 and CDR2 (germline): MNHNS, SASEGT. In DNA form, the CDR3 reads TGTGCCAGCAGTGAAGACATGGGACACACCTACGAGCAGTACTTC. Translating gives CASSEDMGHTYEQYF.

This clone was counted a few times. The V gene is TRBV25-1, the J gene TRBJ1-2; a possible D gene is TRBD1 (5 bases). The CDR3 sequence is 13 residues long. V was shortened by 6 bases and J by 3 bases, with 11 bases between the two germline ends. The V gene's germline CDR1 is MGHDK and CDR2 SYGVNS. CDR3: CASSIPGDYGYTF. The DNA of the CDR3 is TGTGCCAGCAGCATACCGGGGGACTATGGCTACACCTTC.

The table lists this clone with a few counts. The chain has TRBV11-2 and TRBJ2-1, with D possibly TRBD1 on 5 matching bases. The germline V and J ends were trimmed by 1 base and 12 bases, with 19 bases remaining between them. Germline V gene sequence: CDR1 SGHAT, CDR2 FQNNGV. This CDR3 has 15 amino acids. The CDR3 loop is CASSLGGRVGQPQFF. The DNA for the CDR3 is TGTGCCAGCAGCTTAGGTGGTAGAGTAGGACAACCGCAGTTCTTC.

V is TRBV18 and J is TRBJ2-1; 12 bases match TRBD2. Germline V gene sequence: CDR1 KGHSH, CDR2 LQKENI. This CDR3 is built from 14 residues. The CDR3 here is CAGSSGGAKNEQFF. The CDR3, as DNA: TGTGCAGGGTCTAGCGGGGGGGCCAAGAATGAGCAGTTCTTC.

The chain uses TRBV4-3 and TRBJ2-7; D remains unclear. Germline assignment: CDR1 LGHNA and CDR2 YSLEER. Trimming stripped 0 bases from V and 4 bases from J, with 16 bases between. The CDR3 loop spans 16 amino acids. The CDR3 sequence is CASSQDLSPGSYEQYF. The CDR3 DNA follows: TGCGCCAGCAGCCAAGATCTTAGCCCCGGATCATACGAGCAGTACTTC.

The V and J genes are TRBV10-3 and TRBJ1-5; the D is unclear. The CDR3 covers 13 residues. Germline-derived CDR1 and CDR2 are ENHRY and SYGVKD. V dropped 3 bases and J dropped 9 bases, with 12 bases sitting between them. CDR3 DNA sequence: TGTGCCATCAGTGAAGTCGATGAGGGGCCCCAGCATTTT. Its protein product is CAISEVDEGPQHF.

This clone appeared a few times. V and J are TRBV30 and TRBJ1-1, with 9 bases identical to TRBD1. V shed 3 bases, J shed 6 bases, and the junction held 5 bases outside the gene matches. Looked up from germline, CDR1 is GTSNPN and CDR2 is SVGIG (reference sequence). The CDR3 runs to 13 residues. The CDR3 nucleotides are TGTGCCTGGAGGGACAGGGGTGGGCCTGAAGCTTTCTTT. It yields the protein CAWRDRGGPEAFF.

This chain joins TRBV19 and TRBJ1-1, with TRBD1 identical over 10 bases. This CDR3 spans 17 amino acids. Trimming took 4 bases from V and 3 from J; bases not matched to a gene: 11. The germline V gene encodes CDR1 LNHDA and CDR2 SQIVND (reference sequence). DNA for the CDR3: TGTGCCAGTAGTACAGACAGGGGGCGAGGGTTGTACACTGAAGCTTTCTTT. It specifies CASSTDRGRGLYTEAFF.

The chain couples TRBV4-2 to TRBJ1-2, with 10 bases identical to TRBD1. J lost 3 bases, V lost 7 bases, and 2 bases had no gene match. Germline V gene data show CDR1 as LGHNA and CDR2 as YNFKEQ. The CDR3 sequence is 13 residues long. CDR3 in DNA: TGTGCCAGCAATGGACAGGGGGACTATGGCTACACCTTC. Translated, it gives CASNGQGDYGYTF.

J is TRBJ2-7 and V is TRBV5-6; 7 bases fit TRBD1. CDR1 SGHDT and CDR2 YYEEEE come from the germline V gene. After removal of 4 bases from V and 4 bases from J, the junction contained 11 bases not matched to a gene. The CDR3 covers 15 residues. CDR3 DNA sequence: TGTGCCAGCAGCATCGGGACAGCGGCGAGATACGAGCAGTACTTC. Translated, it gives CASSIGTAARYEQYF.